Here is one TCR beta chain with its context. The record originates from a study of OX40 agonist ivuxolimab in advanced cancers. The CDR3 contains 14 residues. Germline values: CDR1 MNHEY, CDR2 SVGAGI. V was shortened by 2 bases and J by 0 bases, with 7 bases between the two germline ends. This table comes from immunoSEQ multiplex PCR, and its TCRdb copy is limited to in-frame clones, with some not included. The data contain around 30,000 clones, around four fifths of them singletons. The sequencing here drew on CD4+ or CD8+ T cells sorted from blood, taken in a trial of the OX40 agonist ivuxolimab. The TCR comes from an adult with an advanced solid tumor such as melanoma, head and neck, liver or kidney cancer. The chain employs TRBV6-5 and TRBJ1-1, with D possibly matching TRBD1 (6 bases). Written as DNA, the CDR3 is TGTGCCAGCAGTTACCGGACAGTGAACACTGAAGCTTTCTTT. Protein: CASSYRTVNTEAFF.